This T cell receptor (beta chain) stems from a study of shared clonotypes between healthy human individuals. At the level of the study: CD4 naive cells filled three plates per donor, CD4 memory three, CD8 naive two and CD8 memory one.

The naive CD8 subset, CD45RO-negative cells positively selected for CCR7, excluded terminally differentiated effector memory CD45RA+ cells. Trimming cost V 4 bases and J 4 bases, with 10 bases left between them. Germline CDR1 reads PRHDT; CDR2 reads FYEKMQ (reference sequence). The CDR3 runs to 13 residues. Using immunoSEQ multiplex PCR, the repertoire was profiled, and TCRdb retains in-frame clones only, with some absent. Seen here are about 590,000 clones, roughly 96% observed once, and the top ten hold 0.085% to 0.11%. The sequencing input was naive CD8+ T cells sorted from blood. The clonotype was recovered from a woman aged 25 to 39 in good health. The V and J genes are TRBV13 and TRBJ1-1; the D gene is possibly TRBD1 (5 bases). The DNA of the CDR3 is TGTGCCAGCAGCTCCCCTGGGGGCACTGAAGCTTTCTTT. It codes for CASSSPGGTEAFF. Combining the CDR3 with reference TRBV13 and TRBJ1-1 gives the whole variable domain AAGVIQSPRHLIKEKRETATLKCYPIPRHDTVYWYQQGPGQDPQFLISFYEKMQSDKGSIPDRFSAQQFSDYHSELNMSSLELGDSALYFCASSSPGGTEAFFGQGTRLTVV.